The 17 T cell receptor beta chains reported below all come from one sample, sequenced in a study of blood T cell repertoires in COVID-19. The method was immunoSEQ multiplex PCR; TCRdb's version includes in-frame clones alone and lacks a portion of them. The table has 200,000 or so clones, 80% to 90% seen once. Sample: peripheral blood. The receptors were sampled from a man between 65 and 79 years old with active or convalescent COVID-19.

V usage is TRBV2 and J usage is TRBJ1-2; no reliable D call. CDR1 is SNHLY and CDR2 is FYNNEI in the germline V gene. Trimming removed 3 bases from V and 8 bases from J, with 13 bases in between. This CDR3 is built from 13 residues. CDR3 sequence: CASSESRVIGYTF. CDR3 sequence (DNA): TGTGCCAGCAGTGAGTCGAGGGTAATCGGCTACACCTTC.

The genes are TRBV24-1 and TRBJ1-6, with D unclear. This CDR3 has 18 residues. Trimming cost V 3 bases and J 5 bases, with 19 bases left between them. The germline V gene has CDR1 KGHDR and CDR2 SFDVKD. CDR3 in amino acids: CATSDRSTGKENNSPLHF. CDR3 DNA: TGTGCCACCAGTGATCGTTCCACCGGGAAAGAGAATAATTCACCCCTCCACTTT.

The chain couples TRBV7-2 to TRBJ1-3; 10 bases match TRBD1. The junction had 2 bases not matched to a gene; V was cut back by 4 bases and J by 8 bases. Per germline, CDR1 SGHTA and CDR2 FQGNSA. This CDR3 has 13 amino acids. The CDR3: CASSSGQGDTIYF. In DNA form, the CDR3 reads TGTGCCAGCAGCTCCGGACAGGGGGACACCATATATTTT.

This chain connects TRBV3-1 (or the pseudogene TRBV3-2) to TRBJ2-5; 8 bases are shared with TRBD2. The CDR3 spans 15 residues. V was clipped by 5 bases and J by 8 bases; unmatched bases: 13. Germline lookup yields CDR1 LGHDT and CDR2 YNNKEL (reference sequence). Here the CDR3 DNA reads TGTGCCAGCAGCAGCTCCGGCCGGGGGGGAAGTACCCAGTACTTC. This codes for CASSSSGRGGSTQYF.

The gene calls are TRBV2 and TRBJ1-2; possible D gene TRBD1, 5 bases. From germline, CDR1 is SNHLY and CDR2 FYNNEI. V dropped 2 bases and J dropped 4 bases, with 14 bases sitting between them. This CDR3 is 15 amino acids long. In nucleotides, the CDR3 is TGTGCCAGCAGTGAAAGCGGGGGGTTGGGCTATGGCTACACCTTC. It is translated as CASSESGGLGYGYTF. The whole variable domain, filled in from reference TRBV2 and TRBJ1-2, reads EPEVTQTPSHQVTQMGQEVILRCVPISNHLYFYWYRQILGQKVEFLVSFYNNEISEKSEIFDDQFSVERPDGSNFTLKIRSTKLEDSAMYFCASSESGGLGYGYTFGSGTRLTVV.

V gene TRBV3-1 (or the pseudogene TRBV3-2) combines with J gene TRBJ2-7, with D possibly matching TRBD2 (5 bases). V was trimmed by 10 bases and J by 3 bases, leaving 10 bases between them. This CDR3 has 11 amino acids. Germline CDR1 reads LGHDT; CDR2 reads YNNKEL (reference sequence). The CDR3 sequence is CATSGSYEQYF. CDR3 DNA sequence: TGTGCCACCTCGGGGAGCTACGAGCAGTACTTC.

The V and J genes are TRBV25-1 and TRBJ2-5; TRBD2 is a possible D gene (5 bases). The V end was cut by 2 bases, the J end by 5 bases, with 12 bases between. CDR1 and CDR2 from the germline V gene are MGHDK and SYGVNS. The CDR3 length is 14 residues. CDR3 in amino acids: CASSELGRGETQYF. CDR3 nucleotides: TGTGCCAGCAGTGAACTTGGGCGCGGGGAGACCCAGTACTTC.

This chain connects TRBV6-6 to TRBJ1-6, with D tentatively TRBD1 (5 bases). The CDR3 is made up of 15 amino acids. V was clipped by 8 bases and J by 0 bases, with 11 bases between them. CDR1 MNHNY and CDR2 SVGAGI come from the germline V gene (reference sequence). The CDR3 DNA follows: TGTGCCAGCGGGGCTTTGAGCTCCTATAATTCACCCCTCCACTTT. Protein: CASGALSSYNSPLHF.

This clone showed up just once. The CDR3 loop reads CASSQGGAGIGNQPQHF. In DNA form, the CDR3 reads TGCGCCAGCAGTCAAGGAGGCGCCGGTATTGGCAATCAGCCCCAGCATTTT. The chain recombines TRBV23-1 with TRBJ1-5; no clear D. TRBV23-1 belongs to the ORF category, with a function that is uncertain. The V and J ends lost 2 bases and 2 bases respectively, with 16 bases between them. CDR3 length: 17 residues.

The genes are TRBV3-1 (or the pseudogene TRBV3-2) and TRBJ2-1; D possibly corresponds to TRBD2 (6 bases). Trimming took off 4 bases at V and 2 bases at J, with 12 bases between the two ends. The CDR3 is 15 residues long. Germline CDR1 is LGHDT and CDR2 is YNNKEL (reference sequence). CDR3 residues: CASSRGVEPYNEQFF. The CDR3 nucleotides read TGTGCCAGCAGCCGCGGGGTAGAACCCTACAATGAGCAGTTCTTC.

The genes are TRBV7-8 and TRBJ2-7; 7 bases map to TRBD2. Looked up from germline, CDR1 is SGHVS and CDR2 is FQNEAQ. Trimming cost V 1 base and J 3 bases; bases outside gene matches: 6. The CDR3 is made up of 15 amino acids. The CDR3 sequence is CASSLDRGGFYEQYF. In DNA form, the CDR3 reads TGTGCCAGCAGCTTAGACCGCGGGGGTTTCTACGAGCAGTACTTC. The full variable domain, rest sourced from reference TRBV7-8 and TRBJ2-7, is GAGVSQSPRYKVAKRGQDVALRCDPISGHVSLFWYQQALGQGPEFLTYFQNEAQLDKSGLPSDRFFAERPEGSVSTLKIQRTQQEDSAVYLCASSLDRGGFYEQYFGPGTRLTVT.

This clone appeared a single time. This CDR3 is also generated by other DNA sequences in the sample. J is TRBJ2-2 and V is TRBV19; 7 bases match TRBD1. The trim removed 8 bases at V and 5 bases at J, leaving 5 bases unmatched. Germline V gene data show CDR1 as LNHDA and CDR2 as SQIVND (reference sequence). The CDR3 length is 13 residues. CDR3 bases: TGTGCCAGTCGGACAGGAGGTACCGGGGAGCTGTTTTTT. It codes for CASRTGGTGELFF.

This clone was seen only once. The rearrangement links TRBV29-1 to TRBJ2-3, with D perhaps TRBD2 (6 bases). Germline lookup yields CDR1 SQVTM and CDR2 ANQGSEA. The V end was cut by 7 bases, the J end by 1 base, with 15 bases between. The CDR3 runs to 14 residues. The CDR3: CSGSWWEGTDTQYF. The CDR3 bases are TGCAGCGGGTCCTGGTGGGAGGGCACAGATACGCAGTATTTT.

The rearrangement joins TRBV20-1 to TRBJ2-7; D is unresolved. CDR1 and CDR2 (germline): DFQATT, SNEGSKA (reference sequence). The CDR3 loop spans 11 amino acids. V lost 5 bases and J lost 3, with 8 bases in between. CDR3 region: CSASGLYEQYF. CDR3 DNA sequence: TGCAGTGCTTCTGGCCTCTACGAGCAGTACTTC.

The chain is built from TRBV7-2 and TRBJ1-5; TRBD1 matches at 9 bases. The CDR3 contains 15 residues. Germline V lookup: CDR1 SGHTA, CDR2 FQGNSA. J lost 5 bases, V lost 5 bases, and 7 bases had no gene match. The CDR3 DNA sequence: TGTGCCAGCAGCCCCGGGACAGGGACCCATCAGCCCCAGCATTTT. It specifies CASSPGTGTHQPQHF.

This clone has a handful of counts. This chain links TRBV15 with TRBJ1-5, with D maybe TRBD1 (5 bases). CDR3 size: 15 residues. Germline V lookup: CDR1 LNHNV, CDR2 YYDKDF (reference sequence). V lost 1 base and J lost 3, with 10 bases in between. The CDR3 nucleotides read TGTGCCACCAGCAGAGGCAAGGGGTACAATCAGCCCCAGCATTTT. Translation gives CATSRGKGYNQPQHF.

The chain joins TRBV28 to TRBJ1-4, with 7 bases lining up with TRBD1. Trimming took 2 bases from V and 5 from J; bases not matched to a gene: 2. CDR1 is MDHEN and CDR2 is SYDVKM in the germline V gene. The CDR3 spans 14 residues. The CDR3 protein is CASSLAGGNEKLFF. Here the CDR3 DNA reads TGTGCCAGCAGTTTAGCAGGGGGGAATGAAAAACTGTTTTTT.